This is a list of T cell receptor beta chains from one sample in a study of shared clonotypes between healthy human individuals. Sequencing was performed with immunoSEQ multiplex PCR; in TCRdb, only in-frame clones are kept and a portion is missing. The profile shows some 2.1 million clones, roughly 94% of them singletons. The sequencing sample was made of naive CD8+ T cells sorted from blood. The receptors stem from a man aged 18 to 30 in good health. The CDR3 runs from the conserved cysteine through the conserved F or W. Each record gives: CDR3 length, V gene, J gene, D gene, clone size, CDR3 DNA, CDR3 protein. A D gene is named only where the DNA matches it firmly. Rows may omit the clone size; those that give it use once, few, many or a size class.

len: 18; v_gene: TRBV6-1; j_gene: TRBJ2-1; d_gene: TRBD2; abundance: NA; CDR3nt: TGTGCCAGCAGTGAAGGGCGCCCCGGGAGGGCCCGGGGGAATGAGCAGTTCTTC; CDR3aa: CASSEGRPGRARGNEQFF
len: 11; v_gene: TRBV2; j_gene: TRBJ2-1; d_gene: NA; abundance: NA; CDR3nt: TGTGCCAGCAGTGATTACAATGAGCAGTTCTTC; CDR3aa: CASSDYNEQFF
len: 11; v_gene: TRBV27; j_gene: TRBJ1-3; d_gene: NA; abundance: NA; CDR3nt: TGTGCCAGTTGGGAGGGAAACACCATATATTTT; CDR3aa: CASWEGNTIYF
len: 15; v_gene: TRBV7-2; j_gene: TRBJ1-6; d_gene: NA; abundance: NA; CDR3nt: TGTGCCAGCAGCTTAGACCGGGACCTAATATCACCCCTCCACTTT; CDR3aa: CASSLDRDLISPLHF
len: 15; v_gene: TRBV9; j_gene: TRBJ2-5; d_gene: NA; abundance: NA; CDR3nt: TGTGCCAGCAGCGCCCTGAGCGGCGGCATGGAGACCCAGTACTTC; CDR3aa: CASSALSGGMETQYF
len: 15; v_gene: TRBV7-3; j_gene: TRBJ2-2; d_gene: TRBD1; abundance: NA; CDR3nt: TGTGCCAGCAGCCCTTTGACAGGGCCAATCGGGGAGCTGTTTTTT; CDR3aa: CASSPLTGPIGELFF
len: 17; v_gene: TRBV7-2; j_gene: TRBJ1-1; d_gene: NA; abundance: NA; CDR3nt: TGTGCCAGCAGCCCGCGGCGGACCCCCCAAGGCGGGACTGAAGCTTTCTTT; CDR3aa: CASSPRRTPQGGTEAFF
len: 13; v_gene: TRBV18; j_gene: TRBJ2-7; d_gene: NA; abundance: once; CDR3nt: TGTGCCAGCTCACCTGGGGACCCCTTAGGGCAGTACTTC; CDR3aa: CASSPGDPLGQYF
len: 17; v_gene: TRBV11-2; j_gene: TRBJ1-6; d_gene: NA; abundance: NA; CDR3nt: TGTGCCAGCAGCTTTCGGCGGGGGAAAGTTTATAATTCACCCCTCCACTTT; CDR3aa: CASSFRRGKVYNSPLHF
len: 14; v_gene: TRBV19; j_gene: TRBJ1-2; d_gene: TRBD1; abundance: NA; CDR3nt: TGTGCCAGTACGGACAGGGGGCAAATTGATGGCTACACCTTC; CDR3aa: CASTDRGQIDGYTF
len: 17; v_gene: TRBV7-8; j_gene: TRBJ1-3; d_gene: NA; abundance: NA; CDR3nt: TGTGCCAGCAGCTTAGTCCCGCCCGGTAGCTCTGGAAACACCATATATTTT; CDR3aa: CASSLVPPGSSGNTIYF
len: 17; v_gene: TRBV9; j_gene: TRBJ2-7; d_gene: TRBD2; abundance: NA; CDR3nt: TGTGCCAGCAGCCCGGGACTAGCGGGAGTCGGGTCCGACGAGCAGTACTTC; CDR3aa: CASSPGLAGVGSDEQYF
len: 15; v_gene: TRBV10-3; j_gene: TRBJ2-2; d_gene: NA; abundance: NA; CDR3nt: TGTGCCATAAGGAGCACCCTCCAGGGCACCGGGGAGCTGTTTTTT; CDR3aa: CAIRSTLQGTGELFF
len: 16; v_gene: TRBV13; j_gene: TRBJ2-7; d_gene: TRBD1; abundance: NA; CDR3nt: TGTGCCAGCAGCTTAGGTGGACAGGGGATCGCCTACGAGCAGTACTTC; CDR3aa: CASSLGGQGIAYEQYF
len: 14; v_gene: TRBV9; j_gene: TRBJ2-1; d_gene: NA; abundance: NA; CDR3nt: TGTGCCAGCGGTGGCGGTGGGGAATACAATGAGCAGTTCTTC; CDR3aa: CASGGGGEYNEQFF
len: 12; v_gene: TRBV29-1; j_gene: TRBJ1-1; d_gene: NA; abundance: once; CDR3nt: TGCAGCGTGGAAGGAGGTGCAGGAGAAGCTTTCTTT; CDR3aa: CSVEGGAGEAFF
len: 17; v_gene: TRBV4-2; j_gene: TRBJ2-5; d_gene: TRBD2; abundance: NA; CDR3nt: TGTGCCAGCAGCCAAGGCCGAAGCGGGGGAGGAGGAGAGACCCAGTACTTC; CDR3aa: CASSQGRSGGGGETQYF
len: 13; v_gene: TRBV19; j_gene: TRBJ2-7; d_gene: NA; abundance: NA; CDR3nt: TGTGCCAGTAGTTGGCAGAGCTCCTACGAGCAGTACTTC; CDR3aa: CASSWQSSYEQYF
len: 13; v_gene: TRBV6-1; j_gene: TRBJ2-4; d_gene: TRBD1; abundance: NA; CDR3nt: TGTGCCAGCAGATCTGGGACAGAAAACATTCAGTACTTC; CDR3aa: CASRSGTENIQYF
len: 15; v_gene: TRBV27; j_gene: TRBJ2-1; d_gene: TRBD2; abundance: NA; CDR3nt: TGTGCCAGCAGTTTATTTGCCCGGGGGGGCGATGAGCAGTTCTTC; CDR3aa: CASSLFARGGDEQFF
len: 16; v_gene: TRBV2; j_gene: TRBJ2-5; d_gene: TRBD1; abundance: NA; CDR3nt: TGTGCCAGCAGTGAAGGCCTTCGACAGGGACAAGAGACCCAGTACTTC; CDR3aa: CASSEGLRQGQETQYF
len: 14; v_gene: TRBV9; j_gene: TRBJ1-5; d_gene: NA; abundance: NA; CDR3nt: TGTGCCAGCAGCGTAGGTGGGGTGGGTCAGCCCCAGCATTTT; CDR3aa: CASSVGGVGQPQHF
len: 13; v_gene: TRBV28; j_gene: TRBJ1-1; d_gene: NA; abundance: NA; CDR3nt: TGTGCCAGCAGTTTCAGGGGTTACACTGAAGCTTTCTTT; CDR3aa: CASSFRGYTEAFF
len: 15; v_gene: TRBV5-4; j_gene: TRBJ2-1; d_gene: NA; abundance: NA; CDR3nt: TGTGCCAGCAGCTGGCAGGGGAGCTCCTACAATGAGCAGTTCTTC; CDR3aa: CASSWQGSSYNEQFF
len: 14; v_gene: TRBV12-5; j_gene: TRBJ1-1; d_gene: NA; abundance: NA; CDR3nt: TGTGCTAGTGGTTTGGCCGGACAGAACACTGAAGCTTTCTTT; CDR3aa: CASGLAGQNTEAFF
len: 16; v_gene: TRBV4-1; j_gene: TRBJ2-7; d_gene: TRBD1; abundance: NA; CDR3nt: TGCGCCAGCAGCCAAGATCTAGGGACAGGGACCTACGAGCAGTACTTC; CDR3aa: CASSQDLGTGTYEQYF
len: 13; v_gene: TRBV5-6; j_gene: TRBJ2-7; d_gene: NA; abundance: few; CDR3nt: TGTGCCAGCAGCTTGGGGGACGGCTACGAGCAGTACTTC; CDR3aa: CASSLGDGYEQYF
len: 15; v_gene: TRBV5-1; j_gene: TRBJ2-2; d_gene: NA; abundance: NA; CDR3nt: TGCGCCAGCAGCTTGGAGGCCCCGAACACCGGGGAGCTGTTTTTT; CDR3aa: CASSLEAPNTGELFF
len: 12; v_gene: TRBV7-9; j_gene: TRBJ2-1; d_gene: NA; abundance: NA; CDR3nt: TGTGCCAGCAGCTTCTCAGGGAATGAGCAGTTCTTC; CDR3aa: CASSFSGNEQFF
len: 15; v_gene: TRBV5-1; j_gene: TRBJ1-3; d_gene: NA; abundance: NA; CDR3nt: TGCGCCAGCAGCTTGGACCCCGTCTCTGGAAACACCATATATTTT; CDR3aa: CASSLDPVSGNTIYF
len: 16; v_gene: TRBV2; j_gene: TRBJ2-7; d_gene: TRBD2; abundance: NA; CDR3nt: TGTGCCAGCACTGCCCCCCTAGCGGGGGGGTCCTACGAGCAGTACTTC; CDR3aa: CASTAPLAGGSYEQYF
len: 14; v_gene: TRBV4-1; j_gene: TRBJ1-1; d_gene: NA; abundance: NA; CDR3nt: TGCGCCAGCAGCCAAGATCGTACGAACACTGAAGCTTTCTTT; CDR3aa: CASSQDRTNTEAFF
len: 16; v_gene: TRBV28; j_gene: TRBJ2-1; d_gene: TRBD2; abundance: NA; CDR3nt: TGTGCCAGCAGTTTATTAGGGACTAGCCAATACAATGAGCAGTTCTTC; CDR3aa: CASSLLGTSQYNEQFF
len: 13; v_gene: TRBV2; j_gene: TRBJ2-7; d_gene: NA; abundance: NA; CDR3nt: TGTGCCAGCAGTGAAAGCACGGGATACGAGCAGTACTTC; CDR3aa: CASSESTGYEQYF
len: 16; v_gene: TRBV2; j_gene: TRBJ2-3; d_gene: TRBD2; abundance: few; CDR3nt: TGTGCCAGCAGTGAAGGGACTAGCGGGAGCACAGATACGCAGTATTTT; CDR3aa: CASSEGTSGSTDTQYF
len: 14; v_gene: TRBV9; j_gene: TRBJ2-2; d_gene: NA; abundance: few; CDR3nt: TGTGCCAGCAGCGTGCGGACAGACACCGGGGAGCTGTTTTTT; CDR3aa: CASSVRTDTGELFF
len: 14; v_gene: TRBV7-6; j_gene: TRBJ2-7; d_gene: TRBD1; abundance: NA; CDR3nt: TGTGCCAGCAGTAACTCCCCACAGGGGTACGAGCAGTACTTC; CDR3aa: CASSNSPQGYEQYF
len: 14; v_gene: TRBV27; j_gene: TRBJ2-7; d_gene: TRBD2; abundance: NA; CDR3nt: TGTGCCAGCAGTCTTAGCGGGAGAGGCTACGAGCAGTACTTC; CDR3aa: CASSLSGRGYEQYF
len: 11; v_gene: TRBV13; j_gene: TRBJ1-2; d_gene: NA; abundance: few; CDR3nt: TGTGCCAGCAGCTTAGGGGCTGGCTACACCTTC; CDR3aa: CASSLGAGYTF
len: 14; v_gene: TRBV2; j_gene: TRBJ2-5; d_gene: NA; abundance: NA; CDR3nt: TGTGCCAGCAGTTCCGCAGGGACCGGAGAGACCCAGTACTTC; CDR3aa: CASSSAGTGETQYF
len: 14; v_gene: TRBV9; j_gene: TRBJ2-3; d_gene: TRBD2; abundance: once; CDR3nt: TGTGCCAGCAGCGTAGGGACTAGCGGCAGGCGGGACTCTTTT; CDR3aa: CASSVGTSGRRDSF
len: 15; v_gene: TRBV5-4; j_gene: TRBJ2-1; d_gene: NA; abundance: NA; CDR3nt: TGTGCCAGCAGCTTCGGGGCAGACACTTACAATGAGCAGTTCTTC; CDR3aa: CASSFGADTYNEQFF
len: 13; v_gene: TRBV10-3; j_gene: TRBJ1-2; d_gene: NA; abundance: NA; CDR3nt: TGTGCCATCAGCTTGAGGGAGAACTATGGCTACACCTTC; CDR3aa: CAISLRENYGYTF
len: 15; v_gene: TRBV6-1; j_gene: TRBJ2-2; d_gene: NA; abundance: NA; CDR3nt: TGTGCCAGCAGTGAACTACCAGGGAGCGCCGGGGAGCTGTTTTTT; CDR3aa: CASSELPGSAGELFF
len: 17; v_gene: TRBV7-9; j_gene: TRBJ2-2; d_gene: TRBD1; abundance: once; CDR3nt: TGTGCCAGCAGCCCAAGCTCCGGGACAGGGATTGCCGGGGAGCTGTTTTTT; CDR3aa: CASSPSSGTGIAGELFF
len: 12; v_gene: TRBV19; j_gene: TRBJ1-2; d_gene: NA; abundance: few; CDR3nt: TGTGCCGGGCACAGGGTGGGCTATGGCTACACCTTC; CDR3aa: CAGHRVGYGYTF
len: 13; v_gene: TRBV6-1; j_gene: TRBJ1-2; d_gene: NA; abundance: NA; CDR3nt: TGTGCCAGCAGCGCACCAGGGCCTGATGGCTACACCTTC; CDR3aa: CASSAPGPDGYTF
len: 12; v_gene: TRBV13; j_gene: TRBJ2-5; d_gene: NA; abundance: NA; CDR3nt: TGTGCCAGCAGCTCCACGGAGAAGACCCAGTACTTC; CDR3aa: CASSSTEKTQYF
len: 13; v_gene: TRBV6-1; j_gene: TRBJ2-7; d_gene: TRBD1; abundance: NA; CDR3nt: TGTGCCAGCAGGTACAGGGGGCATTACGAGCAGTACTTC; CDR3aa: CASRYRGHYEQYF
len: 12; v_gene: TRBV10-3; j_gene: TRBJ1-4; d_gene: NA; abundance: NA; CDR3nt: TGTGCCATCAGTGAAGGGTTCGAAAAACTGTTTTTT; CDR3aa: CAISEGFEKLFF